This paragraph reports one TCR beta chain. Its antigen is unknown. All the people who gave samples were healthy bone marrow donors. This record comes from a study of cytomegalovirus exposure and HLA in healthy donors. General study points: The majority of TCR sequences were rare, yet some public TCRs appeared in many donors.

Researchers ran the PCR with 60 Vbeta and 13 Jbeta primers. Under the authors' procedure: An analysis performed later counted about 80 million unique TCR beta chains (approximately 12 million of them shared). The table came from immunoSEQ multiplex PCR; TCRdb's copy has only in-frame clones and leaves some out. The DNA gave D and trimming, while V, J and clone size come from that table. The sample has roughly 160,000 clones; 76% are singletons. Trimming took 1 base from V and 11 from J, leaving 20 bases between them. The V gene's germline CDR1 is MNHNS and CDR2 SASEGT. This CDR3 is built from 15 residues.

The sequencing input was PBMCs. The clonotype was recovered from a man in his 60s in good health and CMV-seronegative. The gene calls are TRBV6-1 and TRBJ1-1; the D gene is possibly TRBD1 (6 bases). The CDR3 coding sequence is TGTGCCAGCAGTGAAGGTCAATGGGCAGGGGTGAGGGCTTTCTTT. Translation gives CASSEGQWAGVRAFF.